This T cell receptor (beta chain) was recorded in a study of Graves' ophthalmopathy and Graves' hyperthyroidism. Background on the study: Hyperthyroidism showing no ophthalmopathy within 18 months of follow-up was stable. Notes on the study in general: Also, most clonotypes expanded in the thyroid above 0.001 frequency appeared in blood.

Turning to this clonotype: Its antigen is unknown.

The authors amplified TCR beta CDR3 regions from RNA transcripts. Investigators did first-round RT-PCR with HTBI primers, then second-round multiplex PCR. One entry per CDR3 protein, called by TCRdb with MiXCR from the multiplex PCR reads. The data show around 590,000 distinct CDR3 sequences, roughly 40% seen once. The CDR3 loop spans 17 amino acids. Germline CDR1 is DFQATT and CDR2 is SNEGSKA (reference sequence). V lost 0 bases to trimming and J lost 2 bases; unmatched junction nucleotides: 9. Other autoimmune diseases, uncontrolled infections, pregnancy or lactation led to the exclusion of patients.

The V call is TRBV20-1, the J call TRBJ1-5, with 8 nucleotides matching TRBD1. The clonotype comes from an adult man with Graves' hyperthyroidism. Input material: peripheral blood or thyroid tissue (not recorded which). The CDR3 sequence: CSARDLSGGLGNQPQHF. As DNA, the CDR3 is TGCAGTGCTAGAGATCTGTCAGGGGGCTTAGGCAATCAGCCCCAGCATTTT.